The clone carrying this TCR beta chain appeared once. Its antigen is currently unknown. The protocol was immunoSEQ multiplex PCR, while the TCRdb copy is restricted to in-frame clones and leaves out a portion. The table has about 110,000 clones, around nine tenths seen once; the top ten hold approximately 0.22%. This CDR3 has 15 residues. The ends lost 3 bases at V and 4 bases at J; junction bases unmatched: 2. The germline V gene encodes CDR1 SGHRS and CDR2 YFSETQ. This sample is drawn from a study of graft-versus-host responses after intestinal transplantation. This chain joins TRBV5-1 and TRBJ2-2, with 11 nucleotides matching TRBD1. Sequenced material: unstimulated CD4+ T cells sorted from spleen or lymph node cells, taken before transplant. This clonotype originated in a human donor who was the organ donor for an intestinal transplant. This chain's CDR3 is CASSSGTGGTGELFF. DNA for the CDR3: TGCGCCAGCAGCTCGGGGACAGGGGGCACCGGGGAGCTGTTTTTT.